This record covers a single TCR beta chain. This specimen comes from a study of cytomegalovirus exposure and HLA in healthy donors. The germline V gene has CDR1 SGHAT and CDR2 FQNNGV. The CDR3 extends over 16 amino acids. V shed 1 base, J shed 2 bases, and the junction held 8 bases outside the gene matches. This PCR relied on a set of 60 Vbeta primers and 13 Jbeta primers. Clones were read by immunoSEQ multiplex PCR, and TCRdb kept only the in-frame ones, dropping some. The table shows tens of thousands of clones, with around 68% occurring only once. This chain uses TRBV11-2 with TRBJ2-7; TRBD2 matches 7 bases. The specimen was PBMCs. The sequence was obtained from a man aged 50 to 60 in good health and CMV-seropositive. CDR3 residues: CASSLATGGYPYEQYF. Here the CDR3 DNA reads TGTGCCAGCAGCTTAGCGACGGGGGGATACCCCTACGAGCAGTACTTC. The full variable domain, rest sourced from reference TRBV11-2 and TRBJ2-7, is EAGVAQSPRYKIIEKRQSVAFWCNPISGHATLYWYQQILGQGPKLLIQFQNNGVVDDSQLPKDRFSAERLKGVDSTLKIQPAKLEDSAVYLCASSLATGGYPYEQYFGPGTRLTVT.